The 2 T cell receptor beta chains below come from one sample, sequenced in a study of radiotherapy plus CTLA-4 blockade in lung cancer. TCRdb keeps only in-frame clones here, not all; method: immunoSEQ multiplex PCR. This sample carries 35,000 to 40,000 clones, around 83% of them seen once, and the ten largest clones take about 5.6%. The source was peripheral blood, collected from a patient treated with radiotherapy plus ipilimumab. These TCRs come from a human donor with non-small cell lung cancer who had stable disease on radiotherapy plus ipilimumab.

This rearrangement joins TRBV30 to TRBJ1-4; TRBD1 aligns across 7 bases. Per the germline V gene, CDR1 is GTSNPN and CDR2 is SVGIG (reference sequence). The V and J ends lost 0 bases and 8 bases, in that order; junction bases with no gene match: 0. The length of the CDR3 is 12 residues. The CDR3 DNA reads TGTGCCTGGAGTGTACAGGGGGAAAAACTGTTTTTT. It translates to CAWSVQGEKLFF.

V gene TRBV7-8 combines with J gene TRBJ1-6, with 8 bases identical to TRBD1. V lost 7 bases to trimming and J lost 7 bases; unmatched junction nucleotides: 3. This CDR3 has 13 residues. Germline V lookup: CDR1 SGHVS, CDR2 FQNEAQ. The CDR3 here is CASTPGGNSPLHF. The CDR3 bases are TGTGCCAGCACCCCAGGGGGCAATTCACCCCTCCACTTT.